The clone carrying this T cell receptor (beta chain) showed up many times. The sample belongs to a study of neurological immune-mediated disorders. By 5'RACE with 10-nucleotide random UMIs, the cDNA was made. Via MiXCR, TCRdb re-called the 5' RACE reads, giving one row per CDR3 protein. The sample lists around 100,000 distinct CDR3 sequences; 9.5% to 14% were seen once. Described time point: longitudinal time-point 3. The unsorted libraries originated from 2 million PBMCs kept at -80 C. The V end was cut by 1 base, the J end by 4 bases, with 16 bases between. CDR1 and CDR2 (germline): SGHVS, FQNEAQ. The CDR3 spans 17 residues.

Sequencing was done on a sample of PBMCs. The rearrangement joins TRBV7-8 to TRBJ2-2; a possible D gene is TRBD1 (5 bases). The receptor's source is a female donor with HTLV-1-associated myelopathy (HAM/TSP). This CDR3 is CASSLDLARGSTGELFF. The CDR3 DNA follows: TGTGCCAGCAGCTTAGACCTTGCAAGGGGCAGCACCGGGGAGCTGTTTTTT. Based on the CDR3 plus reference TRBV7-8 and TRBJ2-2, the full variable domain is GAGVSQSPRYKVAKRGQDVALRCDPISGHVSLFWYQQALGQGPEFLTYFQNEAQLDKSGLPSDRFFAERPEGSVSTLKIQRTQQEDSAVYLCASSLDLARGSTGELFFGEGSRLTVL.